Below, 28 T cell receptor beta chains from the same sample are listed, as sequenced in a study of brain T cells in children with intractable seizures. Time point here: blood from clinic visit 5 months post-surgery; TSC patient then seizure free. Repertoires were generated with immunoSEQ multiplex PCR, while TCRdb's copy carries only in-frame clones and drops some. The sample shows 340,000 or so clones, over 90% of them seen only once. The sample was peripheral blood, taken roughly 5 months after surgery. The receptors stem from a boy under two years old with tuberous sclerosis and intractable seizures.

The chain is built from TRBV19 and TRBJ1-1; D is undetermined. In germline, CDR1 is LNHDA, CDR2 SQIVND (reference sequence). CDR3 length equals 15 residues. V dropped 4 bases and J dropped 0 bases, with 12 bases sitting between them. The CDR3 spells CASSRKGEVNTEAFF. The CDR3 coding sequence is TGTGCCAGTAGTAGGAAGGGCGAGGTGAACACTGAAGCTTTCTTT.

The genes are TRBV5-8 and TRBJ1-3; perhaps TRBD1 as D (5 bases). V dropped 4 bases and J dropped 4 bases, with 12 bases sitting between them. The germline gives CDR1 SGHTS, CDR2 YDEGEE. The CDR3 has 14 amino acids. The chain's CDR3 is CASSPRVRGNTIYF. CDR3 DNA sequence: TGTGCCAGCAGCCCCAGGGTTAGGGGAAACACCATATATTTT.

This clone showed up just once. This rearrangement joins TRBV7-3 to TRBJ2-3, with 7 positions matching TRBD1. Trimming removed 5 bases from V and 6 bases from J; junction bases left unmatched: 8. The CDR3 totals 14 residues. CDR1 is SGHTA and CDR2 is FQGTGA in the germline V gene. CDR3 in DNA: TGTGCCAGCAGCACGACAGGGCCTCGGGATACGCAGTATTTT. Protein: CASSTTGPRDTQYF.

This clone was counted only a few times. A much larger clonotype is one base distant, so this may be a read error. The chain recombines TRBV13 with TRBJ2-3, with unresolved D. CDR1 PRHDT and CDR2 FYEKMQ come from the germline V gene (reference sequence). This CDR3 contains 11 residues. Trimming cost V 5 bases and J 6 bases, with 6 bases left between them. CDR3 loop: CASSVGDTQYF. The CDR3 DNA is TGTGCCAGCAGCGTTGGGGATACGCAGTATTTT.

V is TRBV20-1 and J is TRBJ2-3, with D hard to call. Germline loops: CDR1 DFQATT, CDR2 SNEGSKA (reference sequence). Between the trimmed V and J ends, which lost 5 bases and 7 bases, there was a span of 10 bases. This CDR3 spans 11 amino acids. CDR3 sequence reads: CSAGPRNTQYF. The CDR3 coding sequence is TGCAGTGCTGGCCCCCGGAATACGCAGTATTTT.

Written as DNA, the CDR3 is TGTGCCAGCAGCCCCGCTAGGAGCTCCTACGAGCAGTACTTC. As protein: CASSPARSSYEQYF. The chain has TRBV7-9 and TRBJ2-7; no clear D. Trimming took 5 bases from V and 0 from J, leaving 11 bases between them. The CDR3 is 14 amino acids. CDR1 and CDR2 (germline): SEHNR, FQNEAQ (reference sequence).

The rearrangement links TRBV28 to TRBJ1-5; 7 bases agree with TRBD1. The CDR3 consists of 14 residues. V lost 7 bases and J lost 4; bases outside the gene matches: 7. Looked up from germline, CDR1 is MDHEN and CDR2 is SYDVKM. In nucleotides, the CDR3 is TGTGCCAGCAACTCGGGACAGCCGAATCAGCCCCAGCATTTT. It encodes CASNSGQPNQPQHF.

The chain carries TRBV18 and TRBJ2-7; TRBD2 matches 9 bases. The CDR3 runs to 15 residues. CDR1 and CDR2 from the germline V gene are KGHSH and LQKENI. V dropped 6 bases and J dropped 6; count of bases not matched to a gene: 12. CDR3 protein: CASSPTQPSGTEQYF. The CDR3 DNA is TGTGCCAGCTCCCCCACACAACCTAGCGGGACCGAGCAGTACTTC.

The J gene is TRBJ1-2, the V gene TRBV10-3; D is unresolved. The germline gives CDR1 ENHRY, CDR2 SYGVKD. Trimming took 2 bases from V and 0 from J, leaving 7 bases between them. This CDR3 comprises 14 residues. The CDR3 here is CAISEAGANYGYTF. For the CDR3, the DNA is TGTGCCATCAGTGAGGCCGGGGCTAACTATGGCTACACCTTC.

This chain uses TRBV25-1 with TRBJ1-5; tentatively, D is TRBD1 (5 bases). Germline V gives CDR1 MGHDK, CDR2 SYGVNS. The V end was cut by 6 bases, the J end by 3 bases, with 9 bases between. This CDR3 has 13 amino acids. CDR3 loop: CASSTGSNQPQHF. For the CDR3, the DNA is TGTGCCAGCAGCACAGGTTCCAATCAGCCCCAGCATTTT. Combining the CDR3 with reference TRBV25-1 and TRBJ1-5 gives the whole variable domain EADIYQTPRYLVIGTGKKITLECSQTMGHDKMYWYQQDPGMELHLIHYSYGVNSTEKGDLSSESTVSRIRTEHFPLTLESARPSHTSQYLCASSTGSNQPQHFGDGTRLSIL.

The rearrangement links TRBV19 to TRBJ2-7, with 8 bases aligning to TRBD2. V dropped 5 bases and J dropped 5; count of bases not matched to a gene: 5. Germline CDR1 LNHDA, CDR2 SQIVND (reference sequence). The CDR3 is 13 residues long. The CDR3 sequence: CASSLRTSNEQYF. The DNA of the CDR3 is TGTGCCAGTAGTCTACGGACTAGCAACGAGCAGTACTTC.

The V call is TRBV6-5, the J call TRBJ1-6, with TRBD1 as a possible D gene (5 bases). This CDR3 comprises 13 residues. Trimming shortened V by 6 bases and J by 13 bases, and 16 bases separated the two germline ends. CDR1 and CDR2 (germline): MNHEY, SVGAGI. The CDR3 is CASRFLTASPLHF. In DNA form, the CDR3 reads TGTGCCAGCAGATTCCTGACAGCCTCGCCCCTCCACTTT.

This rearrangement joins TRBV24-1 to TRBJ2-2, with D perhaps TRBD1 (6 bases). The CDR3 sequence is 16 residues long. With 4 bases removed from V and 1 base from J, the gap between germline ends came to 12 bases. Germline V gives CDR1 KGHDR, CDR2 SFDVKD. The CDR3 DNA follows: TGTGCCACCAGTGAACCGACAGGATTGAACACCGGGGAGCTGTTTTTT. This encodes CATSEPTGLNTGELFF.

The chain combines TRBV5-1 with TRBJ1-6; the D is unclear. Trimming pared 7 bases from V and 7 bases from J, leaving 15 bases between. From germline, CDR1 is SGHRS and CDR2 YFSETQ. This CDR3 contains 14 residues. The CDR3 sequence: CASRGIRFNSPLHF. The CDR3 bases are TGCGCCAGCCGGGGTATACGTTTCAATTCACCCCTCCACTTT.

The sample holds one count of this clone. The gene calls are TRBV29-1 and TRBJ2-2, with 9 positions matching TRBD2. The ends lost 4 bases at V and 4 bases at J; junction bases unmatched: 10. There are 16 residues in the CDR3. CDR1 is SQVTM and CDR2 is ANQGSEA in the germline V gene. The CDR3: CSVVLAGAVATGELFF. Here the CDR3 DNA reads TGCAGCGTTGTTTTAGCGGGAGCGGTGGCCACCGGGGAGCTGTTTTTT.

The chain joins TRBV20-1 to TRBJ2-3; D gene uncertain. V was pared by 6 bases and J by 4 bases, with 5 bases between. CDR1 is DFQATT and CDR2 is SNEGSKA in the germline V gene (reference sequence). CDR3 length: 10 amino acids. The CDR3 coding sequence is TGCAGTGCGTGGTCAGATACGCAGTATTTT. This translates into CSAWSDTQYF.

The chain uses TRBV6-5 and TRBJ2-3; 10 bases are shared with TRBD1. Trimming removed 2 bases from V and 8 bases from J; junction bases left unmatched: 7. Germline V lookup: CDR1 MNHEY, CDR2 SVGAGI. The CDR3 length is 15 residues. This chain's CDR3 is CASSYAGQGGSTQYF. The CDR3 DNA reads as TGTGCCAGCAGTTACGCAGGACAGGGGGGTAGTACGCAGTATTTT.

The gene calls are TRBV4-1 and TRBJ2-3, with 16 bases identical to TRBD2. V dropped 1 base and J dropped 1; count of bases not matched to a gene: 11. The CDR3 is 21 amino acids. The germline V gene has CDR1 MGHRA and CDR2 YSYEKL. CDR3 sequence (DNA): TGCGCCAGCAGCCAAGGACTATCCGGGACTAGCGGGAGGGTTGGCACAGATACGCAGTATTTT. It specifies CASSQGLSGTSGRVGTDTQYF.

This chain joins TRBV5-4 and TRBJ2-3; 7 bases map to TRBD2. Germline CDR1 and CDR2: SGHNT and YYREEE (reference sequence). With V trimmed by 0 bases and J by 2 bases, 6 bases remained unmatched. This CDR3 has 16 amino acids. CDR3 bases: TGTGCCAGCAGCTTGGCTTCTAGCGGTCCCACAGATACGCAGTATTTT. This translates into CASSLASSGPTDTQYF.

This clone was detected once. V gene TRBV6-5 combines with J gene TRBJ1-5; 8 positions match TRBD1. CDR3 length: 15 amino acids. V dropped 6 bases and J dropped 3; count of bases not matched to a gene: 7. CDR1 and CDR2 from the germline V gene are MNHEY and SVGAGI. CDR3: CASREGQVNNQPQHF. The CDR3 bases are TGTGCCAGCAGGGAGGGACAGGTAAACAATCAGCCCCAGCATTTT.

This clone was found a few times. The chain recombines TRBV10-1 with TRBJ2-2, with D uncertain. This CDR3 is built from 14 residues. Deletions cut 2 bases from V and 1 base from J, with 5 bases between. The V gene's germline CDR1 is WNHNN and CDR2 SYGVQD (reference sequence). CDR3 nucleotide sequence: TGCGCCAGCAGTGAGAATCTGAACACCGGGGAGCTGTTTTTT. Amino acid sequence: CASSENLNTGELFF.

This chain joins TRBV30 and TRBJ1-2, with D tentatively TRBD1 (5 bases). The V end was cut by 4 bases, the J end by 2 bases, with 11 bases between. The CDR3 runs 13 residues. Germline CDR1 reads GTSNPN; CDR2 reads SVGIG (reference sequence). Here the CDR3 reads CAWNEGRNYGYTF. The CDR3 DNA reads as TGTGCCTGGAACGAGGGACGAAACTATGGCTACACCTTC. Complete variable domain (other parts from reference TRBV30 and TRBJ1-2): SQTIHQWPATLVQPVGSPLSLECTVEGTSNPNLYWYRQAAGRGLQLLFYSVGIGQISSEVPQNLSASRPQDRQFILSSKKLLLSDSGFYLCAWNEGRNYGYTFGSGTRLTVV.

This chain links TRBV7-8 with TRBJ2-7, with TRBD1 matching 7 bases. Germline assignment: CDR1 SGHVS and CDR2 FQNEAQ. Germline trimming cut 0 bases from V and 3 bases from J; bases unmatched to any gene: 2. The CDR3 extends over 14 amino acids. CDR3 residues: CASSLARQGYEQYF. In DNA form, the CDR3 reads TGTGCCAGCAGCTTAGCGAGACAGGGCTACGAGCAGTACTTC.

The chain joins TRBV5-1 to TRBJ2-1, with 10 bases identical to TRBD1. In germline, CDR1 is SGHRS, CDR2 YFSETQ. V was pared by 4 bases and J by 3 bases, with 4 bases of the junction left unmatched. CDR3 size: 15 residues. CDR3 sequence reads: CASSPRTGGYNEQFF. For the CDR3, the DNA is TGCGCCAGCAGCCCCCGGACAGGGGGCTACAATGAGCAGTTCTTC.

About this clone itself: The junction departs from germline at one end; a sequencing error may be responsible. J is TRBJ2-2 and V is TRBV27; 10 nucleotides line up with TRBD2. CDR1 MNHEY and CDR2 SMNVEV come from the germline V gene (reference sequence). The CDR3 consists of 16 residues. The CDR3 nucleotides read TGTGCCAGCAGATTATACCGGGCTAGCGGGAGTGGGGAGCTGTTTTTT. Its protein is CASRLYRASGSGELFF.

The chain has TRBV14 and TRBJ2-7; D gene unclear. The CDR3 contains 13 residues. Trimming took 1 base from V and 6 from J, leaving 10 bases between them. CDR1 and CDR2 from the germline V gene are SGHDN and FVKESK. The CDR3 protein is CASSQVTKREQYF. The CDR3 nucleotides are TGTGCCAGCAGCCAAGTCACAAAACGCGAGCAGTACTTC.

This chain uses TRBV7-3 with TRBJ1-2; possibly TRBD1 for D (6 bases). Germline V gives CDR1 SGHTA, CDR2 FQGTGA. CDR3 length equals 14 residues. Trimming removed 0 bases from V and 8 bases from J, with 13 bases in between. In DNA form, the CDR3 reads TGTGCCAGCAGCTTAACGTTGGGGGGCACGGGCTACACCTTC. It translates to CASSLTLGGTGYTF.

The V call is TRBV7-3, the J call TRBJ2-5; 10 nucleotides line up with TRBD1. The germline V gene encodes CDR1 SGHTA and CDR2 FQGTGA. The trim removed 5 bases at V and 4 bases at J, leaving 7 bases unmatched. The CDR3 covers 15 residues. CDR3: CASSPPGQGRETQYF. The CDR3 DNA reads TGTGCCAGCAGCCCTCCGGGACAGGGGAGAGAGACCCAGTACTTC.